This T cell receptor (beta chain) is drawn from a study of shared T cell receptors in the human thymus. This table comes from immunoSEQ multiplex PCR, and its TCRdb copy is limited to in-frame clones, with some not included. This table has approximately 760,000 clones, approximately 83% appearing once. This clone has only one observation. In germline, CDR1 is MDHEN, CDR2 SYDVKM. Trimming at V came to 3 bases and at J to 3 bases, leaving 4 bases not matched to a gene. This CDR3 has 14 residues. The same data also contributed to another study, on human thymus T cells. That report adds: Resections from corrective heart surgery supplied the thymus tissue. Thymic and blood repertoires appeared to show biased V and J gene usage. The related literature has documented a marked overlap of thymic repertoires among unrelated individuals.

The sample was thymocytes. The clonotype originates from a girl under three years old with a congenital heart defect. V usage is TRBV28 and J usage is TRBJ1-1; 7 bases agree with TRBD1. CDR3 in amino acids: CASSFYGTDTEAFF. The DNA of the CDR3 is TGTGCCAGCAGTTTCTACGGGACAGACACTGAAGCTTTCTTT.